These 23 T cell receptor beta chains were sequenced from one sample in a study of Tregs in tolerant kidney transplant recipients. Only in-frame clones appear in the TCRdb table, and some are missing; sequencing was by immunoSEQ multiplex PCR. The sample carries 90,000 to 150,000 clones, around 94% recorded once. The sequencing sample was made of CD4+ T cells from blood. These receptors were obtained from a human donor in good health.

This clone has only one observation. V is TRBV5-4 and J is TRBJ1-2; no clear D gene. The CDR3 runs 13 residues. Trimming took off 3 bases at V and 8 bases at J, with 14 bases between the two ends. From germline, CDR1 is SGHNT and CDR2 YYREEE (reference sequence). The CDR3 reads CASSYRPSQGYTF. CDR3 DNA: TGTGCCAGCAGCTATAGGCCGAGTCAGGGCTACACCTTC.

V is TRBV5-1 and J is TRBJ1-1; no clear D. The V end was cut by 0 bases, the J end by 3 bases, with 12 bases between. CDR3 length: 15 residues. Germline assignment: CDR1 SGHRS and CDR2 YFSETQ. The CDR3 here is CASSLALGGDTEAFF. CDR3 coding DNA: TGCGCCAGCAGCTTGGCGTTGGGAGGTGACACTGAAGCTTTCTTT.

V is TRBV2 and J is TRBJ2-3, with 14 bases lining up with TRBD2. This CDR3 is built from 20 residues. J was trimmed by 2 bases and V by 2 bases; bases with no gene match: 12. Germline V gene lookup returns CDR1 SNHLY and CDR2 FYNNEI. CDR3 sequence reads: CASSEKLGLAGDTVTDTQYF. DNA for the CDR3: TGTGCCAGCAGTGAAAAGCTGGGACTAGCGGGAGACACAGTCACAGATACGCAGTATTTT.

The chain links TRBV6-1 to TRBJ1-1; D remains ambiguous. Trimming took 0 bases from V and 0 from J, leaving 11 bases between them. CDR3 length: 16 amino acids. Germline V gene data show CDR1 as MNHNS and CDR2 as SASEGT. In DNA, the CDR3 is TGTGCCAGCAGTGAAGCAATGGGCACCCTGAACACTGAAGCTTTCTTT. Its translation: CASSEAMGTLNTEAFF.

This chain connects TRBV5-1 to TRBJ2-7; no firm D call. V lost 1 base, J lost 6 bases, and 20 bases lay in between. The CDR3 is 16 amino acids. CDR1 SGHRS and CDR2 YFSETQ come from the germline V gene. CDR3 sequence: CASSLQSGGLPGEQYF. CDR3 coding DNA: TGCGCCAGCAGCTTGCAGAGTGGCGGTCTCCCTGGCGAGCAGTACTTC.

The chain links TRBV2 to TRBJ1-1, with 9 bases aligning to TRBD1. Germline V lookup: CDR1 SNHLY, CDR2 FYNNEI. Trimming at V came to 4 bases and at J to 6 bases, leaving 12 bases not matched to a gene. The CDR3 covers 16 residues. The CDR3 DNA reads TGTGCCAGCAGTGCCGGGACAGGGATAGGATCTCCTGAAGCTTTCTTT. Its translation is CASSAGTGIGSPEAFF.

This clone was counted between two and nine times. This chain uses TRBV7-6 with TRBJ2-7, with D unresolved. V dropped 6 bases and J dropped 0 bases, with 15 bases sitting between them. The germline gives CDR1 SGHVS, CDR2 FNYEAQ. The CDR3 runs 15 residues. DNA for the CDR3: TGTGCCAGCAGTTCCCAGGAGTCCAGCTCCTACGAGCAGTACTTC. Translated, it gives CASSSQESSSYEQYF. Full variable domain (remainder filled in from reference TRBV7-6 and TRBJ2-7): GAGVSQSPRYKVTKRGQDVALRCDPISGHVSLYWYRQALGQGPEFLTYFNYEAQQDKSGLPNDRFSAERPEGSISTLTIQRTEQRDSAMYRCASSSQESSSYEQYFGPGTRLTVT.

The rearrangement uses TRBV7-6 and TRBJ1-1; 7 nucleotides match TRBD1. The J segment lost 4 bases and the V segment lost 6 bases, leaving 17 bases of the junction unmatched. The CDR3 length is 17 residues. From germline, CDR1 is SGHVS and CDR2 FNYEAQ. The CDR3 region is CASSLGFWGTVSTEAFF. For the CDR3, the DNA is TGTGCCAGCAGTCTAGGATTTTGGGGGACAGTGAGCACTGAAGCTTTCTTT. The full variable domain, with the rest looked up from reference TRBV7-6 and TRBJ1-1, is GAGVSQSPRYKVTKRGQDVALRCDPISGHVSLYWYRQALGQGPEFLTYFNYEAQQDKSGLPNDRFSAERPEGSISTLTIQRTEQRDSAMYRCASSLGFWGTVSTEAFFGQGTRLTVV.

CDR3 nucleotide sequence: TGTGCCAGCTCACCACCGGGGACCAGCAATCAGCCCCAGCATTTT. It is translated as CASSPPGTSNQPQHF. This chain uses TRBV18 with TRBJ1-5; D might be TRBD1 (5 bases). Germline CDR1 KGHSH, CDR2 LQKENI. Trimming removed 0 bases from V and 1 base from J, with 7 bases in between. The CDR3 is made up of 15 amino acids.

The chain couples TRBV11-3 to TRBJ2-1; 11 bases align to TRBD2. This CDR3 has 14 residues. Per the germline V gene, CDR1 is SGHNT and CDR2 is YENEEA. Trimming took 5 bases from V and 11 from J; bases not matched to a gene: 8. CDR3 nucleotides: TGTGCCAGCAGCCCCACTAGCGGGAGTAATAAGCAGTTCTTC. Translation gives CASSPTSGSNKQFF.

This chain links TRBV30 with TRBJ2-5; D is unresolved. Germline loops: CDR1 GTSNPN, CDR2 SVGIG (reference sequence). Deletions cut 4 bases from V and 7 bases from J, with 10 bases between. The CDR3 is 11 amino acids. The CDR3 DNA is TGTGCCTGGACCAAACTTGGGACCCAGTACTTC. Amino acids: CAWTKLGTQYF. Complete variable domain (other parts from reference TRBV30 and TRBJ2-5): SQTIHQWPATLVQPVGSPLSLECTVEGTSNPNLYWYRQAAGRGLQLLFYSVGIGQISSEVPQNLSASRPQDRQFILSSKKLLLSDSGFYLCAWTKLGTQYFGPGTRLLVL.

The rearrangement links TRBV30 to TRBJ2-1; 10 nucleotides match TRBD2. From germline, CDR1 is GTSNPN and CDR2 SVGIG (reference sequence). Trimming removed 0 bases from V and 7 bases from J; junction bases left unmatched: 0. This CDR3 has 13 amino acids. The CDR3 nucleotides read TGTGCCTGGAGTGTACTAGCGGGGAATGAGCAGTTCTTC. It encodes CAWSVLAGNEQFF.

The rearrangement links TRBV27 to TRBJ2-2; tentative D call: TRBD1 (6 bases). CDR1 MNHEY and CDR2 SMNVEV come from the germline V gene (reference sequence). The CDR3 covers 20 residues. Trimming pared 0 bases from V and 2 bases from J, leaving 22 bases between. The DNA for the CDR3 is TGTGCCAGCAGTTTATCAGTTTTTCCTACCGGGACATCTAACACCGGGGAGCTGTTTTTT. Translation: CASSLSVFPTGTSNTGELFF.

The gene calls are TRBV2 and TRBJ2-3; the match to TRBD2 covers 8 bases. The CDR3 spans 15 residues. Trimming at V came to 6 bases and at J to 0 bases, leaving 5 bases not matched to a gene. From germline, CDR1 is SNHLY and CDR2 FYNNEI. CDR3 loop: CASSGGRSSTDTQYF. In DNA, the CDR3 is TGTGCCAGCAGCGGCGGGAGGTCCAGCACAGATACGCAGTATTTT.

The rearrangement uses TRBV7-9 and TRBJ1-2, with 8 bases aligning to TRBD1. Germline CDR1 and CDR2: SEHNR and FQNEAQ (reference sequence). V was clipped by 5 bases and J by 4 bases; unmatched bases: 6. CDR3 size: 14 residues. The CDR3 nucleotides are TGTGCCAGCAGCCCCCAGACAGGGGTCTATGGCTACACCTTC. It specifies CASSPQTGVYGYTF.

The J gene is TRBJ1-4, the V gene TRBV5-1; no clear D. V lost 0 bases, J lost 8 bases, and 8 bases lay in between. The CDR3 has 13 residues. Germline loops: CDR1 SGHRS, CDR2 YFSETQ. The CDR3 DNA sequence: TGCGCCAGCAGCTTGGGGCAGAGGGAAAAACTGTTTTTT. Translation gives CASSLGQREKLFF.

The chain has TRBV18 and TRBJ2-4; 7 positions match TRBD1. Germline assignment: CDR1 KGHSH and CDR2 LQKENI. This CDR3 has 13 residues. The ends lost 1 base at V and 9 bases at J; junction bases unmatched: 3. The CDR3 loop reads CASSPRTGGIQYF. The CDR3 region has the DNA TGTGCCAGCTCACCACGGACAGGAGGCATTCAGTACTTC.

V is TRBV5-6 and J is TRBJ2-4; possible D gene TRBD2, 6 bases. Trimming took off 1 base at V and 6 bases at J, with 17 bases between the two ends. Per germline, CDR1 SGHDT and CDR2 YYEEEE. The CDR3 is 16 amino acids. As DNA, the CDR3 is TGTGCCAGCAGCTTGTCTTCGCGGGATGTTGGAAACATTCAGTACTTC. Translation: CASSLSSRDVGNIQYF.

The rearrangement links TRBV7-9 to TRBJ1-4, with D possibly being TRBD1 (5 bases). CDR1 and CDR2 from the germline V gene are SEHNR and FQNEAQ (reference sequence). The CDR3 totals 14 residues. V gave up 5 bases and J gave up 0 bases, with 7 bases separating them. CDR3 coding DNA: TGTGCCAGCAGCGTCAGGGCAACTAATGAAAAACTGTTTTTT. It codes for CASSVRATNEKLFF.

The DNA of the CDR3 is TGTGCCAGCAGTTACATGGACGGACACGCTTACACCTTC. This translates into CASSYMDGHAYTF. The rearrangement joins TRBV6-5 to TRBJ1-2; maybe TRBD1 (5 bases). The CDR3 is 13 amino acids. CDR1 and CDR2 (germline): MNHEY, SVGAGI. V lost 2 bases to trimming and J lost 11 bases, with 15 bases between them.

J is TRBJ2-7 and V is TRBV6-5; D gene uncertain. CDR3 length: 14 residues. CDR1 and CDR2 from the germline V gene are MNHEY and SVGAGI. V lost 4 bases and J lost 0, with 10 bases in between. The CDR3 is CASSLTGISYEQYF. CDR3 nucleotide sequence: TGTGCCAGCAGTTTGACGGGTATCTCCTACGAGCAGTACTTC.

This chain joins TRBV4-2 and TRBJ2-5, with 13 bases aligning to TRBD2. This CDR3 comprises 18 residues. Germline V gene lookup returns CDR1 LGHNA and CDR2 YNFKEQ. Trimming at V came to 0 bases and at J to 4 bases, leaving 8 bases not matched to a gene. Written as DNA, the CDR3 is TGTGCCAGCAGCCAAGAACTAGCGGGAGGGGAAGGGCGAGAGACCCAGTACTTC. Translation gives CASSQELAGGEGRETQYF.

The V and J genes are TRBV7-9 and TRBJ2-3; D gene unclear. Per germline, CDR1 SEHNR and CDR2 FQNEAQ (reference sequence). This CDR3 is built from 13 residues. Trimming left V 3 bases short and J 4 bases short, with 8 bases between. In DNA form, the CDR3 reads TGTGCCAGCAGCTTGGGCCTGGCAGATACGCAGTATTTT. Encoded protein: CASSLGLADTQYF.